These T cell receptor beta chains were read from a single sample in a study of OX40 agonist ivuxolimab in advanced cancers. Some clones are missing from TCRdb's copy, which holds only in-frame ones; the method was immunoSEQ multiplex PCR. The table lists some 43,000 clones, roughly 89% of them singletons. The sequencing here drew on CD4+ or CD8+ T cells sorted from blood, taken in a trial of the OX40 agonist ivuxolimab. These receptors all stem from an adult with an advanced solid tumor such as melanoma, head and neck, liver or kidney cancer. Both conserved end residues are part of each CDR3. The D gene is left open where the match is weak. Clone size is shown for a subset of rows, as once, few, many or a class of expanded clone.

V gene	clone size	D gene	CDR3 length	J gene	CDR3 DNA	CDR3 protein
TRBV19	-	-	13	TRBJ2-5	TGTGCCAGTAGTAGGACTTGGGGAGAGACCCAGTACTTC	CASSRTWGETQYF
TRBV30	-	-	15	TRBJ2-2	TGTGCCTGGAGTGAGAGTATTAGAGACACCGGGGAGCTGTTTTTT	CAWSESIRDTGELFF
TRBV6-6	-	-	13	TRBJ2-1	TGTGCCAGCAGGTACTCCCTCGACAATGAGCAGTTCTTC	CASRYSLDNEQFF
TRBV6-5	-	-	16	TRBJ2-1	TGTGCCAGCAGTTACTCGGTCGGTACCTCCTACAATGAGCAGTTCTTC	CASSYSVGTSYNEQFF
TRBV6-5	few	TRBD1	14	TRBJ1-2	TGTGCCAGCAGTCCCCAGACAGGGTACTATGGCTACACCTTC	CASSPQTGYYGYTF
TRBV28	-	-	14	TRBJ1-1	TGTGCCAGCAGTGGATTTGAGGGAAGCACTGAAGCTTTCTTT	CASSGFEGSTEAFF
TRBV5-6	-	-	14	TRBJ1-2	TGTGCCAGCAGCTTGGCCGCGTTTAACTATGGCTACACCTTC	CASSLAAFNYGYTF
TRBV4-3	-	-	13	TRBJ1-1	TGCGCCAGCAGCCAAGGATTGGGTACCGAAGCTTTCTTT	CASSQGLGTEAFF
TRBV9	-	-	15	TRBJ1-1	TGTGCCAGCAGCGGAGCACAGGGTCTTTTCACTGAAGCTTTCTTT	CASSGAQGLFTEAFF
TRBV7-3	-	-	15	TRBJ2-3	TGTGCCAGCAGCTATTTAGCGGCGTTCACAGATACGCAGTATTTT	CASSYLAAFTDTQYF
TRBV7-8	-	-	14	TRBJ1-1	TGTGCCAGCAGCTTATTGGCTATGAACACTGAAGCTTTCTTT	CASSLLAMNTEAFF
TRBV4-3	once	-	15	TRBJ1-5	TGCGCCAGCAGCCAAGATTCGGGGACTAATCAGCCCCAGCATTTT	CASSQDSGTNQPQHF
TRBV27	-	-	14	TRBJ1-2	TGTGCCAGCAGTTCTATTACAGGCGACTATGGCTACACCTTC	CASSSITGDYGYTF
TRBV7-8	-	-	14	TRBJ2-1	TGTGCCAGCAGCTTAGGACCCGGTCCTAATGAGCAGTTCTTC	CASSLGPGPNEQFF
TRBV28	-	-	14	TRBJ2-7	TGTGCCAGCAGTTTGCAGGGTAGACAGTTGGAGCAGTACTTC	CASSLQGRQLEQYF
TRBV6-5	-	-	12	TRBJ2-1	TGTGCCAGCAGTTACTCGGGGGTTGAGCAGTTCTTC	CASSYSGVEQFF
TRBV7-2	-	-	13	TRBJ2-7	TGTGCCAGCAGCTCTGCAGGGGTGCGGGAGCAGTACTTC	CASSSAGVREQYF
TRBV7-9	-	-	13	TRBJ1-1	TGTGCCAGCAGCTTAGCCGGACAGACGGAAGCTTTCTTT	CASSLAGQTEAFF
TRBV6-6	-	-	15	TRBJ2-5	TGTGCCAGCAGTTACCCGGACAGACTCCAAGAGACCCAGTACTTC	CASSYPDRLQETQYF
TRBV29-1	-	TRBD1	12	TRBJ1-5	TGCAGCGTAACAGGGGGCTCTCAGCCCCAGCATTTT	CSVTGGSQPQHF
TRBV27	-	-	15	TRBJ2-5	TGTGCCAGCAGTTCCCGAGGTAGTCGGATAGAGACCCAGTACTTC	CASSSRGSRIETQYF
TRBV9	-	TRBD2	16	TRBJ2-1	TGTGCCAGCAGCCTCCGAGGCGGGGGGCTTAACAATGAGCAGTTCTTC	CASSLRGGGLNNEQFF
TRBV4-1	-	-	14	TRBJ2-7	TGCGCCAGCAGCCCGTACTACGGTCACAACGAGCAGTACTTC	CASSPYYGHNEQYF
TRBV13	-	-	14	TRBJ2-2	TGTGCCAGCAGCTTAGGCCGCGCCACCGGGGAGCTGTTTTTT	CASSLGRATGELFF
TRBV13	-	-	16	TRBJ2-7	TGTGCCAGCAGCTTAGGCCAAGTTGGGGGTAACTCCGAGCAGTACTTC	CASSLGQVGGNSEQYF
TRBV4-3	-	-	14	TRBJ2-1	TGCGCCAGCAGCCAAGAAGGTACCTACAATGAGCAGTTCTTC	CASSQEGTYNEQFF
TRBV11-1	medium-sized	-	17	TRBJ2-5	TGTGCCAGCAGCTCCCAGAACGACAGGCCGTACCAAGAGACCCAGTACTTC	CASSSQNDRPYQETQYF
TRBV7-2	once	-	14	TRBJ2-7	TGTGCCAGTGGCCCCCGGGTGAAATCCTACGAGCAGTACTTC	CASGPRVKSYEQYF
TRBV4-3	-	-	15	TRBJ1-3	TGCGCCAGCAGCCAATACTCAGGGAGTGGAAACACCATATATTTT	CASSQYSGSGNTIYF
TRBV7-9	-	TRBD1	14	TRBJ1-1	TGTGCCAGCAGCCCTGGACAGGCTAACACTGAAGCTTTCTTT	CASSPGQANTEAFF
TRBV5-1	-	-	17	TRBJ2-7	TGCGCCAGCAGCTCCTCGTTATTGAGAGCAGACTCCTACGAGCAGTACTTC	CASSSSLLRADSYEQYF
TRBV14	once	-	13	TRBJ2-7	TGTGCCAGCAGCCGGACCAACAGGAACGAGCAGTACTTC	CASSRTNRNEQYF
TRBV6-5	once	TRBD1	13	TRBJ1-2	TGTGCCAGCAGATGGACAGGAGGCGATCACTACACCTTC	CASRWTGGDHYTF
TRBV9	once	-	14	TRBJ2-7	TGTGCCAGCAGCGTATCGGGACTTCCTTACGAGCAGTACTTC	CASSVSGLPYEQYF
TRBV11-3	-	TRBD2	18	TRBJ2-1	TGTGCCAGCAGCTTAGAGGGGACTAGCGGGTGGTCCTACAATGAGCAGTTCTTC	CASSLEGTSGWSYNEQFF
TRBV11-3	-	-	17	TRBJ2-7	TGTGCCAGCAGCTCCCCGGAGTTGGTAGCCCCGGCCCACGAGCAGTACTTC	CASSSPELVAPAHEQYF
TRBV7-8	-	-	15	TRBJ2-3	TGTGCCAGCAGCTTAGGTGCAAGCCACACAGATACGCAGTATTTT	CASSLGASHTDTQYF
TRBV19	-	TRBD1	15	TRBJ1-5	TGTGCCAGTAGTATCATGGACAGGCTCAATCAGCCCCAGCATTTT	CASSIMDRLNQPQHF
TRBV5-1	-	TRBD1	15	TRBJ2-1	TGCGCCAGCAGCATAACCTGGACAGGGGCCAATGAGCAGTTCTTC	CASSITWTGANEQFF
TRBV28	few	TRBD1	13	TRBJ1-1	TGTGCCAGCAGTGCCGGGACAGACACTGAAGCTTTCTTT	CASSAGTDTEAFF
TRBV6-5	-	TRBD2	14	TRBJ2-5	TGTGCCAGCAGCCCATTTACCGGGGGGGAGACCCAGTACTTC	CASSPFTGGETQYF
TRBV27	few	-	13	TRBJ1-1	TGTGCCAGCGGTGGAAGTCGAGGAAGTGAAGCTTTCTTT	CASGGSRGSEAFF
TRBV7-3	once	-	16	TRBJ2-3	TGTGCCAGCAGCTTAAGTATAGGGTACGGCACAGATACGCAGTATTTT	CASSLSIGYGTDTQYF
TRBV7-6	-	TRBD2	17	TRBJ2-1	TGTGCCAGCAGCTTAGGGACTAGCGGGGGGTGGTACAATGAGCAGTTCTTC	CASSLGTSGGWYNEQFF
TRBV4-3	-	-	15	TRBJ1-2	TGCGCCAGCAGCCAAGATCCCGGTAATAACTATGGCTACACCTTC	CASSQDPGNNYGYTF
TRBV7-6	medium-sized	-	14	TRBJ2-7	TGTGCCAGCAGCGGCCGGGACTGGGGCTACGAGCAGTACTTC	CASSGRDWGYEQYF
TRBV4-3	once	TRBD1	16	TRBJ2-1	TGCGCCAGCAGCCAAGGCCAGGGGGCCTCCTACAATGAGCAGTTCTTC	CASSQGQGASYNEQFF
TRBV6-4	once	TRBD1	18	TRBJ1-1	TGTGCCAGCAGGGGAGACAGGGGGCGGGGGTTTGCGAACACTGAAGCTTTCTTT	CASRGDRGRGFANTEAFF
TRBV6-5	-	TRBD1	15	TRBJ1-6	TGTGCCAGCAGGCCACAGGGGGGAGATAATTCACCCCTCCACTTT	CASRPQGGDNSPLHF
TRBV15	-	TRBD2	19	TRBJ2-3	TGTGCCACCAGCAGAGTTCTTTGGACTAGCGGGGGGTCCACAGATACGCAGTATTTT	CATSRVLWTSGGSTDTQYF
TRBV4-1	-	TRBD2	17	TRBJ2-1	TGCGCCAGCAGCCAAGATTGGTTAGCGGGATCCTACAATGAGCAGTTCTTC	CASSQDWLAGSYNEQFF
TRBV19	-	TRBD1	14	TRBJ1-2	TGTGCCAGTAGTAGCGGGACAGGGACGGGTGGCTACACCTTC	CASSSGTGTGGYTF
TRBV9	-	TRBD2	16	TRBJ2-7	TGTGCCAGCAGCGTAGAATCAGGGAGGGGCGCCTACGAGCAGTACTTC	CASSVESGRGAYEQYF
TRBV7-6	once	-	15	TRBJ1-5	TGTGCCAGCAGCTTGTCTTTTGGGGGCAATCAGCCCCAGCATTTT	CASSLSFGGNQPQHF
TRBV5-4	-	-	16	TRBJ2-5	TGTGCCAGCAGCCCCTGGGGGACCACCATCCAAGAGACCCAGTACTTC	CASSPWGTTIQETQYF